This record concerns one T cell receptor beta chain sequence. As processed by the authors: The authors estimated nucleated cell counts from reference gene primer amplification. TCRdb's copy holds only in-frame clones and misses some; the assay was immunoSEQ multiplex PCR. For V, J and clone size, that table is used; D and trimming come from the DNA. This table has some 64,000 clones, roughly 80% appearing once. This sample stems from a study of blood T cell repertoires in COVID-19. Study background: Both acute and convalescent COVID-19 samples were obtained from the United States, Italy and Spain. T cells, B-cell-depleted T cells, or PBMCs supplied cDNA or gDNA.

The CDR3 has 15 amino acids. J was trimmed by 4 bases and V by 3 bases; bases with no gene match: 4. Germline assignment: CDR1 SEHNR and CDR2 FQNEAQ (reference sequence). The sequencing sample was made of peripheral blood. This clonotype was obtained from a woman of 80 years or more with active or convalescent COVID-19. The chain combines TRBV7-9 with TRBJ2-1; 9 nucleotides match TRBD2. CDR3 sequence reads: CASSLAGGLYNEQFF. In nucleotides, the CDR3 is TGTGCCAGCAGCTTGGCGGGGGGGCTGTACAATGAGCAGTTCTTC.